This T cell receptor beta chain was captured in a study of OX40 agonist ivuxolimab in advanced cancers. Findings and limits, study-wide: Clonal expansion by week 6 occurred in CD4+ and CD8+ blood T cells (at 0.1 to 3.0 mg/kg). Antigen specificity was not determined for the expanded peripheral T cells. Among the lowest peripheral clonal expansion occurred in 0.1-3.0 mg/kg partial responders. Low normalized T-cell clonal expansion was additionally recorded for some nonresponders.

V lost 2 bases, J lost 4 bases, and 7 bases lay in between. The CDR3 loop spans 13 amino acids. Per germline, CDR1 SGHNT and CDR2 YENEEA. A remark on this clone: The antigen is not known.

Profiled with immunoSEQ multiplex PCR; TCRdb holds only in-frame clones, not every one. The data show some 64,000 clones, with 92% seen just once and approximately 0.62% held by the top ten. The material sequenced was CD4+ or CD8+ T cells sorted from blood, taken in a trial of the OX40 agonist ivuxolimab. This sequence joins TRBV11-3 and TRBJ2-3; D is perhaps TRBD2 (5 bases). The receptor was isolated from an adult with an advanced solid tumor such as melanoma, head and neck, liver or kidney cancer. The CDR3 coding sequence is TGTGCCAGCAGCTTAAGGGAGCCAGATACGCAGTATTTT. It yields the protein CASSLREPDTQYF. Together with reference TRBV11-3 and TRBJ2-3, the CDR3 gives the full variable domain: EAGVVQSPRYKIIEKKQPVAFWCNPISGHNTLYWYLQNLGQGPELLIRYENEEAVDDSQLPKDRFSAERLKGVDSTLKIQPAELGDSAVYLCASSLREPDTQYFGPGTRLTVL.